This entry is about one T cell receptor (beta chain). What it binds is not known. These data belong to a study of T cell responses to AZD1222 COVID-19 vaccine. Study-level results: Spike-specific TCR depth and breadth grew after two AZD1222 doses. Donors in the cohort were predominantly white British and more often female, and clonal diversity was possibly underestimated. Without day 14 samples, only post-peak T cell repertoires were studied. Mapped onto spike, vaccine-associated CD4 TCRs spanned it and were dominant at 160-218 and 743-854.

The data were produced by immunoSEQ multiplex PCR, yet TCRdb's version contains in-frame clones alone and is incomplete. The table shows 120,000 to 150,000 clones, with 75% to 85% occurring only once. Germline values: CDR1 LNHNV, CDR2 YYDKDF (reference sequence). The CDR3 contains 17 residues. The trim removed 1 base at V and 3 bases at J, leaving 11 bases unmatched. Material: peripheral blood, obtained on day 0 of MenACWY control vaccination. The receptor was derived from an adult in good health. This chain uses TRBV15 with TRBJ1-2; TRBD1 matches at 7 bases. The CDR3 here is CATSRGGGRGHDYGYTF. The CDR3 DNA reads TGTGCCACCAGCAGAGGTGGAGGTAGGGGGCACGACTATGGCTACACCTTC.